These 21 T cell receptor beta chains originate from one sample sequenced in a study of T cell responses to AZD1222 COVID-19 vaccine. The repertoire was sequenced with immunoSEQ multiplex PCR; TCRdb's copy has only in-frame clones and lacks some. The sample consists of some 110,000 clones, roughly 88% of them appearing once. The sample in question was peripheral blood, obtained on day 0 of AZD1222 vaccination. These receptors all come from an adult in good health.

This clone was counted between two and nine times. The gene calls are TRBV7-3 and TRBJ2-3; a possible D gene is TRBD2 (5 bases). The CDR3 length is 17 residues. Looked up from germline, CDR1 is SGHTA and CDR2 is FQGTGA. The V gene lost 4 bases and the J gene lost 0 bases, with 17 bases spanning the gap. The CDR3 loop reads CASSWPLLEPSTDTQYF. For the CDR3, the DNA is TGTGCCAGCAGCTGGCCCCTACTAGAGCCTAGCACAGATACGCAGTATTTT.

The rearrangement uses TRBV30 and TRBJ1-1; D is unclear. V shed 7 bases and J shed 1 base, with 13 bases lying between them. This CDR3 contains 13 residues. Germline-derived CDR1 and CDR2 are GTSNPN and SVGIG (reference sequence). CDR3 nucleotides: TGTGCCTTCGCCCCTTGGCCGAACACTGAAGCTTTCTTT. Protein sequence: CAFAPWPNTEAFF.

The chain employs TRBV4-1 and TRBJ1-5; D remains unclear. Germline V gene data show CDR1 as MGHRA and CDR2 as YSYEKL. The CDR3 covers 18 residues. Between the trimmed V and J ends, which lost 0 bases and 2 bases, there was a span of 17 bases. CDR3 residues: CASSQEDFSGLGNQPQHF. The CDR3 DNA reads TGCGCCAGCAGCCAAGAGGACTTCTCGGGGTTGGGCAATCAGCCCCAGCATTTT.

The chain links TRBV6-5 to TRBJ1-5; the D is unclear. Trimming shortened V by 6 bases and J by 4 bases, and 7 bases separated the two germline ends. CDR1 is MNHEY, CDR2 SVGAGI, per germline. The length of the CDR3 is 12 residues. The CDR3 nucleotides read TGTGCCAGCAGATCGCGGAATCAGCCCCAGCATTTT. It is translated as CASRSRNQPQHF.

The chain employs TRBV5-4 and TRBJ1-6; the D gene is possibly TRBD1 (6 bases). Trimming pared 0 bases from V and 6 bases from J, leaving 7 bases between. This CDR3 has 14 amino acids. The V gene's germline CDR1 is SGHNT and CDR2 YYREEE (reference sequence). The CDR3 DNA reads TGTGCCAGCAGCTTGGAACAGGGTAATTCACCCCTCCACTTT. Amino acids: CASSLEQGNSPLHF.

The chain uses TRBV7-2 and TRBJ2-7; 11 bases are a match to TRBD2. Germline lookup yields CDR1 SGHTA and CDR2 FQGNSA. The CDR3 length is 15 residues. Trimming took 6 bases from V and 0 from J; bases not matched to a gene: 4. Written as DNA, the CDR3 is TGTGCCAGCAGTTCGACTAGCGGGGTCTCCTACGAGCAGTACTTC. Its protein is CASSSTSGVSYEQYF.

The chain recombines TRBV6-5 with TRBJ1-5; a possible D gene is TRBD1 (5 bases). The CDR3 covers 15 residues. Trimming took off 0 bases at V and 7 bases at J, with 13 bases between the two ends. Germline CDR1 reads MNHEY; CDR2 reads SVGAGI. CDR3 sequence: CASSYSGGRGQPQHF. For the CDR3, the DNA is TGTGCCAGCAGTTACTCGGGGGGGAGAGGGCAGCCCCAGCATTTT.

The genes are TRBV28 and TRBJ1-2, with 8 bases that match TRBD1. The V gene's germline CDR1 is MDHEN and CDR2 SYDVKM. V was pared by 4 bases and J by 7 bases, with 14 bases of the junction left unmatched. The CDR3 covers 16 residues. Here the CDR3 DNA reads TGTGCCAGCAGTTCACCCCCTGCCAGTGGGACAGGTGGCTACACCTTC. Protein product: CASSSPPASGTGGYTF.

The CDR3 nucleotides read TGTGCCAGTAGTATAGATCTTAGGCGGAGCTCCTACAATGAGCAGTTCTTC. The encoded protein is CASSIDLRRSSYNEQFF. This chain joins TRBV19 and TRBJ2-1; D is undetermined. Trimming removed 0 bases from V and 0 bases from J, with 12 bases in between. This CDR3 contains 17 residues. Germline CDR1 LNHDA, CDR2 SQIVND (reference sequence).

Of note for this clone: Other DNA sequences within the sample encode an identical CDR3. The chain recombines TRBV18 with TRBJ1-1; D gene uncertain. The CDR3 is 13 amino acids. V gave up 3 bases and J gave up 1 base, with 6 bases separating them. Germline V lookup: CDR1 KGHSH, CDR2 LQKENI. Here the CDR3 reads CASSPRANTEAFF. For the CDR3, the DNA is TGTGCCAGCTCACCTCGTGCGAACACTGAAGCTTTCTTT. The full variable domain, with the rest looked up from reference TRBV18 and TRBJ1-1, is NAGVMQNPRHLVRRRGQEARLRCSPMKGHSHVYWYRQLPEEGLKFMVYLQKENIIDESGMPKERFSAEFPKEGPSILRIQQVVRGDSAAYFCASSPRANTEAFFGQGTRLTVV.

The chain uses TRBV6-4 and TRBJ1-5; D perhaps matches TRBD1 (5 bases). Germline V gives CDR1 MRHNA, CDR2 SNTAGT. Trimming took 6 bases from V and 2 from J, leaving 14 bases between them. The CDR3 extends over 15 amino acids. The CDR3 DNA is TGTGCCAGCAGCGAAAACCAGGGCGGCAATCAGCCCCAGCATTTT. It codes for CASSENQGGNQPQHF.

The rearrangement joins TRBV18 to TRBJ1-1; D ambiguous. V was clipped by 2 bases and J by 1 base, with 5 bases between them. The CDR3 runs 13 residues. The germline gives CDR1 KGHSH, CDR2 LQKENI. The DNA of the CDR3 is TGTGCCAGCTCACCAGGCGAGAACACTGAAGCTTTCTTT. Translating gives CASSPGENTEAFF.

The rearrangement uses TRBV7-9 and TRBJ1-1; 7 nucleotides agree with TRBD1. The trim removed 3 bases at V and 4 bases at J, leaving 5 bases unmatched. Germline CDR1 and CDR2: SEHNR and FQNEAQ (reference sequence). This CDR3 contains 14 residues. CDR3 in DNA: TGTGCCAGCAGCTTGGGGGACAGTCGCACTGAAGCTTTCTTT. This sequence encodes CASSLGDSRTEAFF.

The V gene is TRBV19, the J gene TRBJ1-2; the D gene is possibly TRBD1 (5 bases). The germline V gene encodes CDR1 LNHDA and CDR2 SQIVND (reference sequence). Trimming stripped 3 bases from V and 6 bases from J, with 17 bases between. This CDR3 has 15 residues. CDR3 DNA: TGTGCCAGTAGTATGGTAGGGGACCTGGTGAATGGCTACACCTTC. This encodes CASSMVGDLVNGYTF. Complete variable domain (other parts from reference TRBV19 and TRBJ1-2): DGGITQSPKYLFRKEGQNVTLSCEQNLNHDAMYWYRQDPGQGLRLIYYSQIVNDFQKGDIAEGYSVSREKKESFPLTVTSAQKNPTAFYLCASSMVGDLVNGYTFGSGTRLTVV.

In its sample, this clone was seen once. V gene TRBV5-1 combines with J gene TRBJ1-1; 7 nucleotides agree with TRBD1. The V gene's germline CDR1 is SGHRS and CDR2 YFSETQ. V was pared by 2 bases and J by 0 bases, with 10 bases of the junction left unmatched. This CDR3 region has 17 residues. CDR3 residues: CASSFRVGRGVNTEAFF. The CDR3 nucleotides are TGCGCCAGCAGCTTCAGGGTGGGCAGGGGGGTGAACACTGAAGCTTTCTTT.

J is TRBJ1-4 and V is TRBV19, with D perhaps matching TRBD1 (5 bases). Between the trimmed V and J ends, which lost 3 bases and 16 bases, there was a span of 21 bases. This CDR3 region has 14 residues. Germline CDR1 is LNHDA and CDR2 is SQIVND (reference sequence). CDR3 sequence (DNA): TGTGCCAGTAGTATTGGTATGGGACGCTACGGCGAGTTTTTT. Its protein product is CASSIGMGRYGEFF.

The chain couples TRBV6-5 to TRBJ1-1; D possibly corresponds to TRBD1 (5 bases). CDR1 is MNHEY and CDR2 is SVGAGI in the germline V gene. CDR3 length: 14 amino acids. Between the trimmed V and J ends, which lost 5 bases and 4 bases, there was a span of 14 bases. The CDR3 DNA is TGTGCCAGCAGTCCTACGGAAGGGGTCACTGAAGCTTTCTTT. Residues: CASSPTEGVTEAFF.

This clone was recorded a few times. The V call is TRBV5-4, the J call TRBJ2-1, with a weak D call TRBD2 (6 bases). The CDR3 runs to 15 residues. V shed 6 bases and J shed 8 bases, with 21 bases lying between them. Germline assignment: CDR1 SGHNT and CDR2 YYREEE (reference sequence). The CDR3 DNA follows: TGTGCCAGCACCTATAAGGGACTTCCTATCTATGAGCAGTTCTTC. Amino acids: CASTYKGLPIYEQFF.

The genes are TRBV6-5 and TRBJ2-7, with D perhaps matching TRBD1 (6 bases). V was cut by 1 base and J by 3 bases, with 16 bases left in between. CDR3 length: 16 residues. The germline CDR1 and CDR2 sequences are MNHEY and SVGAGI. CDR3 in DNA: TGTGCCAGCAGTTACTTGGAAGGGGGATTGCGCTACGAGCAGTACTTC. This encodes CASSYLEGGLRYEQYF.

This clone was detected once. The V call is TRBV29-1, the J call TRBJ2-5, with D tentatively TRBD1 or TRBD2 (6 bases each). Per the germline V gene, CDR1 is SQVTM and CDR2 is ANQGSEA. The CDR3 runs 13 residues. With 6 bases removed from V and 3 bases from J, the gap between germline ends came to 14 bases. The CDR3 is CSVRGLGKETQYF. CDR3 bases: TGCAGCGTCAGGGGACTCGGTAAAGAGACCCAGTACTTC.

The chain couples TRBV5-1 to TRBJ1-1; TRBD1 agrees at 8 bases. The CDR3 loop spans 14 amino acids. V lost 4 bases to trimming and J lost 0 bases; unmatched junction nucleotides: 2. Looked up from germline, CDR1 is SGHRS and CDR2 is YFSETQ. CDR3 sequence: CASSLTGVNTEAFF. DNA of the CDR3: TGCGCCAGCAGCCTGACAGGGGTGAACACTGAAGCTTTCTTT.